This T cell receptor beta chain was recovered during a study of cytomegalovirus exposure and HLA in healthy donors. Study-level background: Among about 179 million T cells, an earlier analysis found 120 million or so unique TCR beta sequences. Assignment to the Caucasian-associated ancestry cluster applied to approximately 79% of the approximately 400 genotyped donors.

For this clone: The antigen is unknown.

Among the donors, all were healthy bone marrow donors. Study conclusions and caveats: Rarity marked most TCR sequences, yet some public TCRs occurred in many donors.

This PCR relied on a set of 60 Vbeta primers and 13 Jbeta primers. The data were produced by immunoSEQ multiplex PCR, yet TCRdb's version contains in-frame clones alone and is incomplete. The sample consists of about 190,000 clones, about four fifths of them appearing once. The sequenced material came from PBMCs. The clonotype was recovered from a man in his forties in good health and CMV-seropositive.

The CDR3: CASSEWGGPSYEQYF. In DNA, the CDR3 is TGTGCCAGCAGTGAGTGGGGGGGCCCCTCGTACGAGCAGTACTTC. V usage is TRBV2 and J usage is TRBJ2-5; a possible D gene is TRBD2 (7 bases). The better agreement between TRBJ2-7 and the DNA end casts doubt on the J call. The CDR3 is 15 amino acids. Looked up from germline, CDR1 is SNHLY and CDR2 is FYNNEI.